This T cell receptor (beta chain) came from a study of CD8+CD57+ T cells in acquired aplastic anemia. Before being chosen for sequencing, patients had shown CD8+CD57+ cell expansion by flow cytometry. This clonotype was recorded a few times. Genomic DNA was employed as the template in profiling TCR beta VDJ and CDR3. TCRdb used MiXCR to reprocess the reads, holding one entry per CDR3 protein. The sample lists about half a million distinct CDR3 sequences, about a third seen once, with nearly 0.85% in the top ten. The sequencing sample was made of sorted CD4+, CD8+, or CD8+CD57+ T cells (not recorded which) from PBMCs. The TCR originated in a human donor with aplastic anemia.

The CDR3 reads CAWRGDRTAYEQYF. CDR3 sequence (DNA): TGTGCCTGGAGGGGCGACAGGACAGCCTACGAGCAGTACTTC. The genes are TRBV19 and TRBJ2-7, with D perhaps matching TRBD1 or TRBD2 (6 bases each). The V end lost 11 bases, the J end lost 2 bases, and 19 bases lay between the germline ends. In germline, CDR1 is LNHDA, CDR2 SQIVND (reference sequence). The CDR3 contains 14 residues.